The 15 T cell receptor beta chains below were found in one sample sequenced in a study of pediatric ulcerative colitis. The method was immunoSEQ multiplex PCR; TCRdb's version includes in-frame clones alone and lacks a portion of them. There are fewer than 40,000 clones in the sample; approximately 82% occur only once, and 20% to 25% lies in the top ten. Sequenced material: blood. These receptors were taken from a girl between 5 and 17 years old with moderate ulcerative colitis.

The CDR3 is CASSPAGNTEAFF. The CDR3 DNA sequence: TGTGCCAGCAGTCCCGCAGGGAACACTGAAGCTTTCTTT. This rearrangement joins TRBV27 to TRBJ1-1; no definite D call. The germline V gene has CDR1 MNHEY and CDR2 SMNVEV (reference sequence). The CDR3 contains 13 residues. The germline V and J ends were trimmed by 5 bases and 1 base, with 8 bases remaining between them.

The chain employs TRBV5-5 and TRBJ2-7; possibly TRBD2 for D (5 bases). Germline CDR1 reads SGHKS; CDR2 reads YYEKEE (reference sequence). The CDR3 runs 13 residues. V lost 2 bases and J 0 bases, leaving 6 bases between the germline ends. CDR3 protein: CASSFGVSYEQYF. Here the CDR3 DNA reads TGTGCCAGCAGCTTCGGGGTCTCCTACGAGCAGTACTTC.

The chain has TRBV2 and TRBJ1-2, with D unclear. Germline V gene sequence: CDR1 SNHLY, CDR2 FYNNEI. The CDR3 covers 12 residues. The ends were cut back, 3 bases at V and 7 bases at J, with 9 bases in the middle. The CDR3: CASSEVGVGYTF. Here the CDR3 DNA reads TGTGCCAGCAGTGAGGTCGGGGTTGGCTACACCTTC.

The chain is built from TRBV18 and TRBJ1-1; no definite D call. CDR3 length: 15 amino acids. V was clipped by 6 bases and J by 1 base, with 15 bases between them. CDR1 is KGHSH and CDR2 is LQKENI in the germline V gene. CDR3 in amino acids: CASSPTGGANTEAFF. The CDR3 DNA follows: TGTGCCAGCTCTCCCACGGGAGGAGCGAACACTGAAGCTTTCTTT.

The chain uses TRBV4-1 and TRBJ2-5, with D unclear. Germline values: CDR1 MGHRA, CDR2 YSYEKL. V was trimmed by 2 bases and J by 4 bases, leaving 17 bases between them. This CDR3 has 16 residues. The DNA of the CDR3 is TGCGCCAGCAGCCAACGTCCGGCAGGACGAGGAGAGACCCAGTACTTC. Its translation is CASSQRPAGRGETQYF.

This clone was seen many times. The rearrangement joins TRBV7-2 to TRBJ1-2; weak D call: TRBD1 (5 bases). V lost 2 bases to trimming and J lost 6 bases, with 13 bases between them. The CDR3 length is 14 residues. Looked up from germline, CDR1 is SGHTA and CDR2 is FQGNSA. As DNA, the CDR3 is TGTGCCAGCAGCTTAACGTTTGGGGGTAATGGCTACACCTTC. Its protein product is CASSLTFGGNGYTF.

The chain uses TRBV19 and TRBJ1-1; the D gene is possibly TRBD1 (5 bases). This CDR3 is 14 amino acids long. CDR1 and CDR2 (germline): LNHDA, SQIVND (reference sequence). Deletions cut 3 bases from V and 6 bases from J, with 14 bases between. The CDR3 nucleotides are TGTGCCAGTAGTATCGGCAGGCGGGGCGCTGAAGCTTTCTTT. Amino acids: CASSIGRRGAEAFF.

This clone was counted only a few times. The chain is built from TRBV4-1 and TRBJ1-2; the D is unclear. CDR1 MGHRA and CDR2 YSYEKL come from the germline V gene. V gave up 3 bases and J gave up 1 base, with 9 bases separating them. This CDR3 region has 14 residues. The CDR3 is CASSQGRVNYGYTF. CDR3 in DNA: TGCGCCAGCAGCCAGGGAAGGGTTAACTATGGCTACACCTTC.

This chain connects TRBV7-8 to TRBJ2-1; D uncertain. The CDR3 loop spans 15 amino acids. Trimming removed 4 bases from V and 7 bases from J, with 17 bases in between. Per germline, CDR1 SGHVS and CDR2 FQNEAQ. CDR3 amino acids: CASSSPSLFGNEQFF. DNA of the CDR3: TGTGCCAGCAGCTCGCCCTCCTTGTTTGGGAATGAGCAGTTCTTC.

This chain uses TRBV5-1 with TRBJ1-1; no reliable D call. There are 13 residues in the CDR3. CDR1 is SGHRS and CDR2 is YFSETQ in the germline V gene. V lost 2 bases to trimming and J lost 7 bases, with 12 bases between them. The CDR3 DNA is TGCGCCAGCAGCTTTTGGACGGAGGATGAAGCTTTCTTT. Its translation: CASSFWTEDEAFF.

This chain connects TRBV5-4 to TRBJ1-1, with D maybe TRBD1 (5 bases). The CDR3 spans 16 residues. CDR1 SGHNT and CDR2 YYREEE come from the germline V gene (reference sequence). The V end lost 4 bases, the J end lost 0 bases, and 16 bases lay between the germline ends. Here the CDR3 reads CASSPVQGPMNTEAFF. As DNA, the CDR3 is TGTGCCAGCAGCCCCGTGCAGGGACCCATGAACACTGAAGCTTTCTTT.

The chain joins TRBV4-1 to TRBJ1-3; TRBD1 aligns across 8 bases. Germline CDR1 MGHRA, CDR2 YSYEKL. J lost 7 bases, V lost 0 bases, and 5 bases had no gene match. The CDR3 sequence is 15 residues long. The CDR3 loop is CASSQDRSGGNTIYF. CDR3 sequence (DNA): TGCGCCAGCAGCCAAGATCGTTCAGGGGGCAACACCATATATTTT.

To note about this clone: The junction shows a germline mismatch at one end, possibly a read error. The rearrangement joins TRBV28 to TRBJ2-1; maybe TRBD1 (6 bases). The CDR3 covers 15 residues. Germline V gene sequence: CDR1 MDHEN, CDR2 SYDVKM. The DNA for the CDR3 is TGTGCCAGCAGTTTCCGAGGTACGACAGGAGAACAGAGGATCTTC. Translated: CASSFRGTTGEQRIF.

V is TRBV27 and J is TRBJ1-2, with a possible D match to TRBD1 (6 bases). The germline CDR1 and CDR2 sequences are MNHEY and SMNVEV (reference sequence). The CDR3 runs to 15 residues. V was trimmed by 0 bases and J by 6 bases, leaving 14 bases between them. The CDR3 DNA reads TGTGCCAGCAGTTTATCGAGGATCGGGGGCCATGGCTACACCTTC. It encodes CASSLSRIGGHGYTF.

The gene calls are TRBV10-3 and TRBJ1-3; tentatively, D is TRBD1 (5 bases). V lost 3 bases and J lost 0, with 9 bases in between. Germline V lookup: CDR1 ENHRY, CDR2 SYGVKD. This CDR3 region has 15 residues. CDR3: CAISDTGLSGNTIYF. The CDR3 DNA follows: TGTGCCATCAGTGATACGGGACTCTCTGGAAACACCATATATTTT.